The 8 T cell receptor beta chains listed next were all sequenced from one sample in a study of CD4+ T cells in melanoma. Using immunoSEQ multiplex PCR, the repertoire was profiled, and TCRdb retains in-frame clones only, with some absent. The sample holds more than 13,000 clones; roughly 84% are singletons and the top ten take about 5.8%. The sample was cells from a culture (not recorded whether cultured in vitro). The receptors were sampled from a human donor with melanoma.

This chain links TRBV7-9 with TRBJ2-1; the match to TRBD2 covers 7 bases. V shed 4 bases and J 4 bases; nucleotides not matched to a gene: 4. Germline-derived CDR1 and CDR2 are SEHNR and FQNEAQ (reference sequence). The CDR3 is 14 amino acids. CDR3 region: CASSSRTSYNEQFF. The CDR3 bases are TGTGCCAGCAGCTCCCGGACTAGTTACAATGAGCAGTTCTTC.

This sequence joins TRBV10-1 and TRBJ2-5; D is ambiguous. With 6 bases removed from V and 4 bases from J, the gap between germline ends came to 9 bases. The CDR3 has 12 residues. From germline, CDR1 is WNHNN and CDR2 SYGVQD (reference sequence). CDR3 residues: CASSSGGETQYF. The DNA of the CDR3 is TGCGCCAGCAGCTCGGGTGGAGAGACCCAGTACTTC.

This clone was counted once. The chain is built from TRBV5-1 and TRBJ2-2, with 11 bases that match TRBD2. CDR1 is SGHRS, CDR2 YFSETQ, per germline. The CDR3 loop spans 17 amino acids. V shed 1 base, J shed 5 bases, and the junction held 7 bases outside the gene matches. The CDR3 region is CASSLLAGGLRTGELFF. The CDR3 DNA follows: TGCGCCAGCAGCTTGTTAGCGGGGGGGCTCCGGACCGGGGAGCTGTTTTTT.

This clone was picked up one time. One end of the junction is discordant with germline, which a read error may explain. The chain joins TRBV5-4 to TRBJ2-4, with 8 bases aligning to TRBD1. The length of the CDR3 is 15 residues. The germline CDR1 and CDR2 sequences are SGHNT and YYREEE (reference sequence). In DNA form, the CDR3 reads TGTGCCAGCAGCCCAGGGGGCCGAGCCAAGAACATTCAGTACTTC. Residues: CASSPGGRAKNIQYF.

CDR3 protein: CASIRGLDTRNTIYF. The CDR3 bases are TGTGCCAGCATCAGGGGCCTTGACACTAGAAACACCATATATTTT. The chain employs TRBV5-8 and TRBJ1-3; a weak D match, TRBD1 (6 bases). The CDR3 totals 15 residues. V lost 6 bases, J lost 5 bases, and 18 bases lay in between. Germline V CDR1 and CDR2: SGHTS, YDEGEE.

This clone was counted between two and nine times. The rearrangement uses TRBV5-1 and TRBJ1-6; D is undetermined. Per the germline V gene, CDR1 is SGHRS and CDR2 is YFSETQ. The CDR3 runs 12 residues. V shed 1 base and J shed 13 bases, with 9 bases lying between them. CDR3 coding DNA: TGCGCCAGCAGCTTGTCGGATGGTCCCCTCCACTTT. Translated: CASSLSDGPLHF. Full variable domain (rest looked up from reference TRBV5-1 and TRBJ1-6): KAGVTQTPRYLIKTRGQQVTLSCSPISGHRSVSWYQQTPGQGLQFLFEYFSETQRNKGNFPGRFSGRQFSNSRSEMNVSTLELGDSALYLCASSLSDGPLHFGNGTRLTVT.

The CDR3 region is CSVERGAGETQYF. CDR3 nucleotides: TGCAGCGTTGAGAGAGGGGCTGGGGAGACCCAGTACTTC. The genes are TRBV29-1 and TRBJ2-5; D may be TRBD1 or TRBD2 (5 bases each). Germline-derived CDR1 and CDR2 are SQVTM and ANQGSEA. This CDR3 has 13 residues. Trimming cost V 3 bases and J 5 bases, with 13 bases left between them.

V and J are TRBV18 and TRBJ2-1; 10 positions match TRBD2. Per the germline V gene, CDR1 is KGHSH and CDR2 is LQKENI. The CDR3 is 14 residues long. Germline trimming cut 5 bases from V and 6 bases from J; bases unmatched to any gene: 4. The DNA for the CDR3 is TGTGCCAGCTCATGGACTAGCGGCTTCAATGAGCAGTTCTTC. Protein: CASSWTSGFNEQFF.